This T cell receptor (beta chain) was captured by sequencing in a study of control samples from healthy donors and cancer patients (dated by TCRdb to 2018 to 2020). In the germline V gene, CDR1 corresponds to SGHRS and CDR2 to YFSETQ. The CDR3, cysteine through phenylalanine, is 13 amino acids long. This entry keeps only the CDR3 DNA: 39 bases, framed from base 1. The V and J ends are trimmed by 1 base and 2 bases, leaving 6 bases between them. Libraries were constructed by the immunoSEQ multiplex PCR assay. Imported from immuneACCESS, the table was reduced by TCRdb to in-frame sequences with V and J called. These copies leave out some clones; in studies compared against another copy, an unresolved V gene accounts for under half, and the cause of the remainder is not known. Present in this sample are tens of thousands of clones, more than 80% of which were seen just once. Of the sample, 0.8% falls within the top ten clones.

This clone was seen just once. This receptor's antigen is unknown. Base qualities are not recorded, but no much larger clone differs from it by a single base. Material: PBMCs. The TCR sequence derives from a man aged 30 to 39 with colorectal cancer. This sequence uses TRBV5-1 and TRBJ1-2, with an unclear D gene assignment. DNA sequence: TGCGCCAGCAGCTTGATACAGAACTATGGCTACACCTTC. Translation gives CASSLIQNYGYTF.